The source of this T cell receptor (beta chain) is a study of blood T cell repertoires in COVID-19. The CDR3 covers 16 residues. CDR1 is MNHEY and CDR2 is SMNVEV in the germline V gene (reference sequence). V was pared by 6 bases and J by 3 bases, with 21 bases between. Original data processing: Cell counts per sample came from amplifying reference gene primers. Assay used: immunoSEQ multiplex PCR; TCRdb lists only in-frame clones, some missing. Clone size and V and J calls were adopted from that table, with D and trimming inferred from the DNA. Of 50,000 to 65,000 clones detected, over 75% appear once; the ten largest clones hold about 3.2%.

This TCR came from a middle-aged man with active COVID-19. What was sequenced was peripheral blood. V usage is TRBV27 and J usage is TRBJ2-7, with D possibly TRBD2 on 5 matching bases. This CDR3 is CASSEGGTSGFYEQYF. Written as DNA, the CDR3 is TGTGCCAGCAGCGAGGGTGGCACGTCTGGATTCTACGAGCAGTACTTC.